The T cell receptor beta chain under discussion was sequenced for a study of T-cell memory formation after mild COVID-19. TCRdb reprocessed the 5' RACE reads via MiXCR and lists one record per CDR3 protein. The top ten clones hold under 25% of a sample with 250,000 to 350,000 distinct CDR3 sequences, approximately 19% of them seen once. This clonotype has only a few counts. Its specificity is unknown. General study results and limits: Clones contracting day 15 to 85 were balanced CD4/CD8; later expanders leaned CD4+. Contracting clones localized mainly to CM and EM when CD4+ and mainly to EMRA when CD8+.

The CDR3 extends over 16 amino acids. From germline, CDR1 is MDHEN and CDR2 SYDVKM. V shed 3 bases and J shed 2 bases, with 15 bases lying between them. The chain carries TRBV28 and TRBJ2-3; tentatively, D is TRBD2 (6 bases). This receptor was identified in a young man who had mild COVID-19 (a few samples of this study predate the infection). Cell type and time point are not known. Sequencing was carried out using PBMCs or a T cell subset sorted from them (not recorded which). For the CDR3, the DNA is TGTGCCAGCAGTTTGGGCGGGGTTACGCTCACAGATACGCAGTATTTT. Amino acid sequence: CASSLGGVTLTDTQYF. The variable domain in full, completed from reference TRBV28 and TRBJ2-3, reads DVKVTQSSRYLVKRTGEKVFLECVQDMDHENMFWYRQDPGLGLRLIYFSYDVKMKEKGDIPEGYSVSREKKERFSLILESASTNQTSMYLCASSLGGVTLTDTQYFGPGTRLTVL.